This TCR beta chain was captured by sequencing in a study of cytomegalovirus exposure and HLA in healthy donors. Looking at the study overall: Among the approximately 400 donors who were genotyped, about 80% fell in the genetic ancestry cluster that is associated with self-reported Caucasian donors. Overall study results and limits: In a later analysis, TCR beta V- and J-gene trimming showed a link to a missense DCLRE1C variant. Some TCR beta chains (roughly 160 of them) were listed as cytomegalovirus-associated. High sensitivity and specificity were reportedly achieved when the classifier diagnosed cytomegalovirus status.

Germline lookup yields CDR1 MDHEN and CDR2 SYDVKM. The V end lost 6 bases, the J end lost 7 bases, and 10 bases lay between the germline ends. This CDR3 is 13 amino acids long. This clone has only a few counts. Its antigen is not known. PCR was performed using 60 Vbeta and 13 Jbeta primers. Assay used: immunoSEQ multiplex PCR; TCRdb lists only in-frame clones, some missing. The table includes more than 75,000 clones, roughly 72% detected once. The sample comprised PBMCs. The sequence was collected from a woman between 45 and 65 years old in good health and CMV-seropositive. V gene TRBV28 combines with J gene TRBJ1-6; weak D call: TRBD1 (5 bases). The CDR3 nucleotides read TGTGCCAGCAGGGACATGTTAAATTCACCCCTCCACTTT. Translation gives CASRDMLNSPLHF.